The 23 T cell receptor beta chains in this list originate from one sample, sequenced in a study of Tregs in tolerant kidney transplant recipients. TCRdb keeps only in-frame clones here, not all; method: immunoSEQ multiplex PCR. The sample records roughly 69,000 clones, about 98% being singletons. Sample: Tregs from blood, taken before the transplant. The source of these receptors is a human donor who received a combined kidney and bone marrow transplant.

The CDR3 loop reads CASSKDEGGEQYF. The CDR3 DNA follows: TGTGCCAGCAGCAAAGATGAGGGAGGCGAGCAGTACTTC. The J gene is TRBJ2-7, the V gene TRBV21-1; TRBD2, the table's D call, lacks a check against the DNA. TRBV21-1 is shown as a pseudogene. The CDR3 spans 13 residues.

J is TRBJ2-3 and V is TRBV14; 8 bases line up with TRBD1. Germline values: CDR1 SGHDN, CDR2 FVKESK. V gave up 1 base and J gave up 9 bases; unmatched junction bases: 3. The CDR3 contains 13 residues. The CDR3 region is CASSQGQGITQYF. In DNA, the CDR3 is TGTGCCAGCAGCCAAGGACAGGGGATCACGCAGTATTTT.

The genes are TRBV7-2 and TRBJ1-1; 7 bases match TRBD1. The CDR3 has 12 amino acids. J gave up 11 bases and V 5 bases, and 8 bases lay outside the gene matches. Germline CDR1 and CDR2: SGHTA and FQGNSA. In nucleotides, the CDR3 is TGTGCCAGCAGCCCCCAGGGGGTTTTGGCTTTCTTT. Its protein is CASSPQGVLAFF.

This chain uses TRBV7-6 with TRBJ2-1; 7 bases are shared with TRBD1. The trim removed 5 bases at V and 0 bases at J, leaving 4 bases unmatched. This CDR3 has 15 residues. The germline CDR1 and CDR2 sequences are SGHVS and FNYEAQ. The CDR3 loop is CASSKGASSYNEQFF. CDR3 coding DNA: TGTGCCAGCAGCAAGGGGGCGAGCTCCTACAATGAGCAGTTCTTC.

This rearrangement joins TRBV28 to TRBJ1-1; D unclear. This CDR3 spans 14 amino acids. Germline V gene data show CDR1 as MDHEN and CDR2 as SYDVKM. Deletions cut 3 bases from V and 0 bases from J, with 8 bases between. CDR3: CASSFAGLNTEAFF. The CDR3 DNA reads as TGTGCCAGCAGTTTCGCGGGGTTGAACACTGAAGCTTTCTTT.

This chain links TRBV7-3 with TRBJ2-2, with 10 bases fitting TRBD2. V dropped 0 bases and J dropped 4; count of bases not matched to a gene: 2. The CDR3 contains 16 residues. Germline V gene data show CDR1 as SGHTA and CDR2 as FQGTGA. The CDR3 region is CASSLTAGGTTGELFF. In DNA form, the CDR3 reads TGTGCCAGCAGCTTAACAGCGGGGGGGACCACCGGGGAGCTGTTTTTT.

The rearrangement links TRBV7-9 to TRBJ1-1, with D unclear. CDR3 length equals 12 residues. Deletions cut 5 bases from V and 6 bases from J, with 10 bases between. Germline CDR1 SEHNR, CDR2 FQNEAQ (reference sequence). CDR3: CASSLRSPEAFF. CDR3 nucleotide sequence: TGTGCCAGCAGCCTACGGTCCCCTGAAGCTTTCTTT.

The gene calls are TRBV7-8 and TRBJ2-3, with D perhaps matching TRBD1 (6 bases). Germline V lookup: CDR1 SGHVS, CDR2 FQNEAQ. Trimming stripped 5 bases from V and 7 bases from J, with 13 bases between. This CDR3 is 13 amino acids long. The CDR3 is CASSPGQSHTQYF. CDR3 in DNA: TGTGCCAGCAGCCCAGGACAGTCCCATACGCAGTATTTT.

The chain employs TRBV7-8 and TRBJ1-6; D is uncertain. Trimming removed 5 bases at V and 9 bases at J, with 8 bases between. Looked up from germline, CDR1 is SGHVS and CDR2 is FQNEAQ. The CDR3 runs 12 residues. This CDR3 is CASSLGSSPLHF. DNA of the CDR3: TGTGCCAGCAGCCTCGGGAGTTCACCCCTCCACTTT.

The V call is TRBV27, the J call TRBJ2-7; TRBD1 matches at 7 bases. From germline, CDR1 is MNHEY and CDR2 SMNVEV (reference sequence). J was trimmed by 2 bases and V by 10 bases; bases with no gene match: 14. The CDR3 extends over 15 amino acids. The CDR3 sequence: CATKKSGTATYEQYF. The CDR3 DNA follows: TGTGCCACCAAGAAGTCCGGGACAGCAACCTACGAGCAGTACTTC.

V usage is TRBV6-4 and J usage is TRBJ2-2; TRBD2 matches 7 bases. Trimming at V came to 0 bases and at J to 4 bases, leaving 5 bases not matched to a gene. In germline, CDR1 is MRHNA, CDR2 SNTAGT. The CDR3 runs 16 residues. This CDR3 reads CASSDSITSVTGELFF. CDR3 in DNA: TGTGCCAGCAGTGACTCGATAACTAGCGTCACCGGGGAGCTGTTTTTT.

The chain combines TRBV4-3 with TRBJ2-3; no clear D. The CDR3 loop spans 13 amino acids. The ends were cut back, 1 base at V and 3 bases at J, with 5 bases in the middle. Germline V gives CDR1 LGHNA, CDR2 YSLEER. This chain's CDR3 is CASSQVITDTQYF. The CDR3 DNA reads as TGCGCCAGCAGCCAAGTTATAACAGATACGCAGTATTTT.

V and J are TRBV5-1 and TRBJ2-7, with D perhaps TRBD2 (7 bases). Germline loops: CDR1 SGHRS, CDR2 YFSETQ. The V end was cut by 4 bases, the J end by 0 bases, with 14 bases between. There are 15 residues in the CDR3. CDR3 sequence reads: CASSRGREDSYEQYF. DNA of the CDR3: TGCGCCAGCAGCAGGGGGAGGGAAGACTCCTACGAGCAGTACTTC.

The J gene is TRBJ2-1, the V gene TRBV15, with 7 bases lining up with TRBD2. The CDR3 contains 19 residues. The V segment lost 0 bases and the J segment 0 bases; nucleotides outside the gene matches: 11. Germline assignment: CDR1 LNHNV and CDR2 YYDKDF (reference sequence). The CDR3 nucleotides are TGTGCCACCAGCAGAGATTCCCGACTTCTAGCGGCCTCCTACAATGAGCAGTTCTTC. It yields the protein CATSRDSRLLAASYNEQFF.

The chain uses TRBV28 and TRBJ1-2, with D perhaps TRBD1 (6 bases). The CDR3 has 15 residues. Trimming took 4 bases from V and 2 from J, leaving 14 bases between them. Germline V gene lookup returns CDR1 MDHEN and CDR2 SYDVKM. Here the CDR3 DNA reads TGTGCCAGCAGTTGGGGGGGCAAATCCAACTATGGCTACACCTTC. This codes for CASSWGGKSNYGYTF.

V usage is TRBV7-2 and J usage is TRBJ2-3; D perhaps matches TRBD2 (6 bases). The ends were cut back, 5 bases at V and 0 bases at J, with 21 bases in the middle. The CDR3 runs to 18 residues. Per germline, CDR1 SGHTA and CDR2 FQGNSA. The CDR3 protein is CASSPQPRGGASTDTQYF. In nucleotides, the CDR3 is TGTGCCAGCAGCCCGCAACCGAGGGGCGGGGCGAGCACAGATACGCAGTATTTT.

The V call is TRBV7-2, the J call TRBJ2-5; 13 nucleotides line up with TRBD2. Losses at the gene ends were 3 bases for V and 5 bases for J; bases not matched to a gene: 12. Germline V gene sequence: CDR1 SGHTA, CDR2 FQGNSA. CDR3 size: 18 residues. DNA for the CDR3: TGTGCCAGCAGCTTCGGGGCCACTAGCGGGAGGGTGGGGGAGACCCAGTACTTC. Translating gives CASSFGATSGRVGETQYF.

In this sample, this clone turned up a few times. The genes are TRBV5-5 and TRBJ2-5; possible D gene TRBD2, 6 bases. The germline V gene has CDR1 SGHKS and CDR2 YYEKEE (reference sequence). Trimming left V 0 bases short and J 9 bases short, with 12 bases between. CDR3 length: 13 residues. The CDR3 reads CASSLVLAVAQYF. The CDR3 nucleotides read TGTGCCAGCAGCTTGGTACTAGCTGTGGCCCAGTACTTC.

This chain joins TRBV15 and TRBJ1-4; a weak D match, TRBD1 (6 bases). The germline V gene encodes CDR1 LNHNV and CDR2 YYDKDF (reference sequence). The CDR3 loop spans 20 amino acids. Deletions cut 5 bases from V and 4 bases from J, with 29 bases between. The CDR3 spells CATSGYQQGRRGTYNEKLFF. As DNA, the CDR3 is TGTGCCACCAGCGGGTACCAGCAGGGGCGCCGGGGCACATATAATGAAAAACTGTTTTTT.

The V and J genes are TRBV28 and TRBJ2-5; no firm D call. Germline V lookup: CDR1 MDHEN, CDR2 SYDVKM. V gave up 6 bases and J gave up 2 bases, with 10 bases separating them. This CDR3 has 13 residues. CDR3 amino acids: CASRGTPQETQYF. The DNA for the CDR3 is TGTGCCAGCAGGGGCACCCCTCAAGAGACCCAGTACTTC.

The chain employs TRBV7-3 and TRBJ1-1, with 8 bases aligning to TRBD1. Per germline, CDR1 SGHTA and CDR2 FQGTGA. Trimming cost V 3 bases and J 7 bases; bases outside gene matches: 10. The CDR3 extends over 15 amino acids. In DNA form, the CDR3 reads TGTGCCAGCAGCTTCGGGGCAGGGGGCGGCAATGAAGCTTTCTTT. It is translated as CASSFGAGGGNEAFF.

The genes are TRBV30 and TRBJ2-7; D is possibly TRBD1 (6 bases). Germline V gene lookup returns CDR1 GTSNPN and CDR2 SVGIG (reference sequence). The CDR3 spans 15 residues. The V gene lost 3 bases and the J gene lost 1 base, with 16 bases spanning the gap. CDR3 DNA: TGTGCCTGGAGCGCCCTTGACAGGTCGTCCTACGAGCAGTACTTC. Translating it yields CAWSALDRSSYEQYF.

V usage is TRBV29-1 and J usage is TRBJ2-7, with TRBD1 matching over 8 bases. V was clipped by 5 bases and J by 0 bases; unmatched bases: 9. This CDR3 spans 15 amino acids. Germline V lookup: CDR1 SQVTM, CDR2 ANQGSEA. CDR3 DNA: TGCAGCGTTTTGGATACAGGGGGGTTCTCCTACGAGCAGTACTTC. Encoded protein: CSVLDTGGFSYEQYF.